This T cell receptor (beta chain) was captured by sequencing in a study of blood T cell repertoires in COVID-19. Study in general: The United States, Italy and Spain supplied acute and convalescent COVID-19 samples. From T cells, B-cell-depleted T cells, or PBMCs came the material, which was cDNA or gDNA.

The CDR3 length is 10 residues. V gave up 6 bases and J gave up 3 bases, with 4 bases separating them. The germline V gene encodes CDR1 SGHTS and CDR2 YDEGEE. In the original workflow: Amplifying reference gene primers gave estimates of nucleated cell counts. Profiled with immunoSEQ multiplex PCR; TCRdb holds only in-frame clones, not every one. That table gives V, J and clone size, and the DNA gave D and trimming. The repertoire has some 220,000 clones, about 80% of them found once; the top ten carry 2% to 2.5%. The receptor was derived from a woman in her sixties with acute or convalescent COVID-19. The chain recombines TRBV5-8 with TRBJ2-7; D not certain. Sample: peripheral blood. CDR3 DNA: TGTGCCAGCACCCTCTACGAGCAGTACTTC. Encoded protein: CASTLYEQYF.